This T cell receptor beta chain was captured in a study of blood T cells in healthy people across ages. Study as a whole: For every two T cells, template switching captured about one barcoded beta molecule. Overall study findings and caveats: Per million T cells, the diversity of TCR beta decreased roughly linearly as age advanced.

Using a J-beta primer mix together with a sample-barcoded 5' primer, a second PCR was run for about 6 to 11 cycles. A template-switch adaptor containing 12 random nucleotides labeled each cDNA molecule. TCRdb called the 5' RACE reads again in MiXCR, with one record for every CDR3 protein. Here the sample spans roughly 800,000 distinct CDR3 sequences, around half being singletons. The table lists this clonotype with a count of one. Antigen specificity is unknown. CDR3 length: 15 residues. Losses at the gene ends were 4 bases for V and 6 bases for J; bases not matched to a gene: 7. Total RNA amounts of at least 6 micrograms were extracted per sample.

This sequence was found in a man older than 75 in good health. Material: blood. This chain uses TRBV12-3 or TRBV12-4 with TRBJ1-5; 9 bases line up with TRBD1. CDR3 DNA: TGTGCCAGCAGTTCGAGGGGACAGGGCGGTCAGCCCCAGCATTTT. Encoded protein: CASSSRGQGGQPQHF.